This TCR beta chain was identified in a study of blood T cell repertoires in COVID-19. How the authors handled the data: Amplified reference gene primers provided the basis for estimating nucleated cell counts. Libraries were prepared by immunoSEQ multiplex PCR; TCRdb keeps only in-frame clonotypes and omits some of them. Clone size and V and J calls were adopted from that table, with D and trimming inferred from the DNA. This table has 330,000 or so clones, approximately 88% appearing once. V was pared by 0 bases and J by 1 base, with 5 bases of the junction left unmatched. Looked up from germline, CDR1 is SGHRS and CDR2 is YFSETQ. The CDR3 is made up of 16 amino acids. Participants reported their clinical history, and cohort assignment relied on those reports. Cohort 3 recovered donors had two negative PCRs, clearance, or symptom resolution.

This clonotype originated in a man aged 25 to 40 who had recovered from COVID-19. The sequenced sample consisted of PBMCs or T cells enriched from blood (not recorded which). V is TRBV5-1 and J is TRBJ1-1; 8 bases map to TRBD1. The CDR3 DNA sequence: TGCGCCAGCAGCTTGGCCACAGGACAGGGGAACACTGAAGCTTTCTTT. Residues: CASSLATGQGNTEAFF.